Presented here are 29 T cell receptor beta chains from one specimen sequenced in a study of T cell changes during pregnancy in multiple sclerosis. TCRdb's copy holds only in-frame clones and misses some; the assay was immunoSEQ multiplex PCR. The sample has 100,000 or so clones, approximately 93% seen once. The sequenced sample was peripheral blood, obtained after pregnancy. Receptors originate from a female donor with multiple sclerosis, enrolled in a pregnancy study.

The chain has TRBV2 and TRBJ2-7; 9 bases are a match to TRBD2. CDR3 length: 13 residues. CDR1 and CDR2 from the germline V gene are SNHLY and FYNNEI. J gave up 2 bases and V 11 bases, and 7 bases lay outside the gene matches. Here the CDR3 DNA reads TGTGCCGGCTTTCCTAGCGGGGCCTACGAGCAGTACTTC. It is translated as CAGFPSGAYEQYF.

The J gene is TRBJ1-2, the V gene TRBV25-1, with D possibly being TRBD1 (6 bases). CDR3 length: 12 residues. CDR1 and CDR2 (germline): MGHDK, SYGVNS. CDR3 sequence (DNA): TGTGCTAGCCAGGGGTTCAGCTATGGCTACACCTTC. Protein product: CASQGFSYGYTF.

The chain carries TRBV6-1 and TRBJ1-1, with 8 bases fitting TRBD1. In germline, CDR1 is MNHNS, CDR2 SASEGT. There are 13 residues in the CDR3. Trimming at V came to 10 bases and at J to 2 bases, leaving 6 bases not matched to a gene. As DNA, the CDR3 is TGTGCCATCTCGACAGGGGAAAACACTGAAGCTTTCTTT. Translation gives CAISTGENTEAFF.

The chain recombines TRBV25-1 with TRBJ1-4; maybe TRBD1 (6 bases). Looked up from germline, CDR1 is MGHDK and CDR2 is SYGVNS. V lost 5 bases to trimming and J lost 10 bases, with 11 bases between them. The CDR3 totals 12 residues. The CDR3: CASSRVGGKLFF. In DNA, the CDR3 is TGTGCCAGCAGTCGAGTAGGGGGAAAACTGTTTTTT.

The gene calls are TRBV2 and TRBJ2-7; D perhaps matches TRBD2 (6 bases). V was shortened by 8 bases and J by 1 base, with 12 bases between the two germline ends. The CDR3 is 13 residues long. Looked up from germline, CDR1 is SNHLY and CDR2 is FYNNEI. The CDR3 loop is CASGRGISYEQYF. The CDR3 DNA follows: TGTGCCAGCGGCCGGGGGATATCCTACGAGCAGTACTTC. Full variable domain (outside the CDR3, taken from reference TRBV2 and TRBJ2-7): EPEVTQTPSHQVTQMGQEVILRCVPISNHLYFYWYRQILGQKVEFLVSFYNNEISEKSEIFDDQFSVERPDGSNFTLKIRSTKLEDSAMYFCASGRGISYEQYFGPGTRLTVT.

This rearrangement joins TRBV14 to TRBJ2-1, with 9 bases that match TRBD2. The junction had 8 bases not matched to a gene; V was cut back by 6 bases and J by 2 bases. In germline, CDR1 is SGHDN, CDR2 FVKESK. The CDR3 runs 16 residues. The CDR3: CASSLVGLATYNEQFF. The CDR3 nucleotides are TGTGCCAGCAGTCTCGTAGGACTAGCGACCTACAATGAGCAGTTCTTC.

This chain connects TRBV11-2 to TRBJ1-2; 7 bases line up with TRBD1. The CDR3 has 12 residues. V was clipped by 4 bases and J by 6 bases; unmatched bases: 2. Germline-derived CDR1 and CDR2 are SGHAT and FQNNGV. CDR3 sequence (DNA): TGTGCCAGCAGCTCAGGGGGTGATGGCTACACCTTC. It codes for CASSSGGDGYTF.

The J gene is TRBJ1-2, the V gene TRBV11-1; possible D gene TRBD1, 6 bases. Germline CDR1 reads SGHAT; CDR2 reads FQDESV (reference sequence). V lost 4 bases, J lost 7 bases, and 16 bases lay in between. CDR3 length: 14 residues. CDR3 residues: CASSSTDRWSGYTF. CDR3 DNA sequence: TGTGCCAGCAGCTCAACTGACAGGTGGTCTGGCTACACCTTC.

The V gene is TRBV4-1, the J gene TRBJ2-2; 7 bases are shared with TRBD2. The CDR3 loop spans 16 amino acids. Germline V gene sequence: CDR1 MGHRA, CDR2 YSYEKL. J was trimmed by 6 bases and V by 1 base; bases with no gene match: 8. Here the CDR3 reads CASSQAHGAGPGELFF. Written as DNA, the CDR3 is TGCGCCAGCAGCCAAGCCCATGGAGCGGGGCCCGGGGAGCTGTTTTTT.

J is TRBJ2-3 and V is TRBV9, with D possibly TRBD2 on 7 matching bases. Germline CDR1 reads SGDLS; CDR2 reads YYNGEE. The length of the CDR3 is 15 residues. V lost 3 bases and J lost 2, with 13 bases in between. The CDR3 is CASSAGGGLTDTQYF. As DNA, the CDR3 is TGTGCCAGCAGCGCCGGCGGGGGCCTCACAGATACGCAGTATTTT.

The chain joins TRBV21-1 to TRBJ2-7; TRBD2 reflects the table's D call only, with no check against the DNA. TRBV21-1 is an annotated pseudogene. The CDR3 length is 15 residues. The CDR3 loop is CASSKPYRSSYEQYF. CDR3 DNA: TGTGCCAGCAGCAAGCCTTATAGGAGCTCCTACGAGCAGTACTTC.

V is TRBV13 and J is TRBJ2-2, with 8 positions matching TRBD1. Germline V gives CDR1 PRHDT, CDR2 FYEKMQ (reference sequence). Trimming cost V 3 bases and J 7 bases; bases outside gene matches: 1. This CDR3 has 13 amino acids. CDR3 bases: TGTGCCAGCAGCTTTGGACAGGGCGGGGAGCTGTTTTTT. It specifies CASSFGQGGELFF.

This rearrangement joins TRBV18 to TRBJ1-5; no clear D. The germline CDR1 and CDR2 sequences are KGHSH and LQKENI. The V gene lost 1 base and the J gene lost 8 bases, with 12 bases spanning the gap. The CDR3 spans 14 residues. In DNA form, the CDR3 reads TGTGCCAGCTCACCACTGCCCCACATGGAGCCCCAGCATTTT. Its translation is CASSPLPHMEPQHF.

V and J are TRBV25-1 and TRBJ2-1; no definite D call. Looked up from germline, CDR1 is MGHDK and CDR2 is SYGVNS. This CDR3 has 12 amino acids. The germline V and J ends were trimmed by 5 bases and 9 bases, with 11 bases remaining between them. The CDR3 loop is CASSIETPEQFF. CDR3 nucleotides: TGTGCCAGCAGTATCGAAACACCTGAGCAGTTCTTC.

This chain uses TRBV5-1 with TRBJ2-1; TRBD2 matches at 15 bases. The V segment lost 4 bases and the J segment 0 bases; nucleotides outside the gene matches: 11. The CDR3 sequence is 20 residues long. CDR1 is SGHRS, CDR2 YFSETQ, per germline. CDR3 nucleotides: TGCGCCAGCAGCACTGCCTCCGGGACTAGCGGGGGGATCTCCTACAATGAGCAGTTCTTC. Translated: CASSTASGTSGGISYNEQFF. The whole variable domain, remainder taken from reference TRBV5-1 and TRBJ2-1, is KAGVTQTPRYLIKTRGQQVTLSCSPISGHRSVSWYQQTPGQGLQFLFEYFSETQRNKGNFPGRFSGRQFSNSRSEMNVSTLELGDSALYLCASSTASGTSGGISYNEQFFGPGTRLTVL.

The chain joins TRBV5-8 to TRBJ1-6; D ambiguous. The CDR3 totals 17 residues. V lost 4 bases and J lost 9, with 23 bases in between. Germline V CDR1 and CDR2: SGHTS, YDEGEE. CDR3 loop: CASSPPREARPASPLHF. Written as DNA, the CDR3 is TGTGCCAGCAGCCCCCCCCGGGAGGCCAGGCCGGCTTCACCCCTCCACTTT.

The chain is built from TRBV4-1 and TRBJ2-3, with D maybe TRBD2 (7 bases). Germline V gene sequence: CDR1 MGHRA, CDR2 YSYEKL. The ends were cut back, 2 bases at V and 2 bases at J, with 11 bases in the middle. This CDR3 has 15 residues. CDR3 amino acids: CASSQLGGDTDTQYF. The CDR3 DNA sequence: TGCGCCAGCAGCCAACTAGGGGGGGACACAGATACGCAGTATTTT.

In this sample, this clone turned up once. V and J are TRBV11-2 and TRBJ2-5, with a weak D call TRBD2 (5 bases). Germline-derived CDR1 and CDR2 are SGHAT and FQNNGV. V was shortened by 8 bases and J by 2 bases, with 15 bases between the two germline ends. The CDR3 runs to 14 residues. DNA of the CDR3: TGTGCCAGCGAAGTAGGGAGCGCTCAAGAGACCCAGTACTTC. It specifies CASEVGSAQETQYF.

Only a few counts were recorded for this clone. The chain is built from TRBV6-1 and TRBJ2-7; 8 nucleotides align to TRBD1. The trim removed 0 bases at V and 5 bases at J, leaving 6 bases unmatched. The CDR3 contains 15 residues. Germline V gives CDR1 MNHNS, CDR2 SASEGT. This CDR3 is CASSEAWTGINEQYF. The CDR3 DNA reads TGTGCCAGCAGTGAAGCCTGGACAGGGATCAACGAGCAGTACTTC.

The chain links TRBV14 to TRBJ1-1, with 10 bases identical to TRBD1. Germline V lookup: CDR1 SGHDN, CDR2 FVKESK. CDR3 length: 16 residues. J was trimmed by 0 bases and V by 5 bases; bases with no gene match: 6. The CDR3 DNA reads as TGTGCCAGCAGCATGCCGGGACAGGGGCTGAACACTGAAGCTTTCTTT. Translating gives CASSMPGQGLNTEAFF.

The chain employs TRBV27 and TRBJ1-6; 8 bases line up with TRBD1. V shed 5 bases and J 5 bases; nucleotides not matched to a gene: 5. The germline CDR1 and CDR2 sequences are MNHEY and SMNVEV (reference sequence). CDR3 size: 15 residues. CDR3 bases: TGTGCCAGCAGTCCGACAGGGGAGCATAATTCACCCCTCCACTTT. This sequence encodes CASSPTGEHNSPLHF.

This clone has a single count. The rearrangement joins TRBV18 to TRBJ1-1; D gene uncertain. This CDR3 spans 15 amino acids. Germline CDR1 reads KGHSH; CDR2 reads LQKENI. The germline V and J ends were trimmed by 2 bases and 4 bases, with 14 bases remaining between them. CDR3: CASSPIAASLTEAFF. As DNA, the CDR3 is TGTGCCAGCTCACCAATAGCCGCCTCACTCACTGAAGCTTTCTTT.

This chain joins TRBV27 and TRBJ1-5; no reliable D call. V lost 6 bases and J lost 0, with 9 bases in between. Germline V gene data show CDR1 as MNHEY and CDR2 as SMNVEV (reference sequence). The CDR3 consists of 14 residues. CDR3 loop: CASRDGLSNQPQHF. CDR3 DNA sequence: TGTGCCAGCAGGGACGGACTTAGCAATCAGCCCCAGCATTTT.

This chain connects TRBV2 to TRBJ2-1, with TRBD1 matching over 7 bases. With V trimmed by 9 bases and J by 10 bases, 12 bases remained unmatched. Germline CDR1 and CDR2: SNHLY and FYNNEI. The length of the CDR3 is 13 residues. In DNA form, the CDR3 reads TGTGCCAGACAGGGGCTCCGAGTGGGAGAGCAGTTCTTC. Translating gives CARQGLRVGEQFF.

The V and J genes are TRBV9 and TRBJ2-1; no firm D call. The CDR3 runs to 15 residues. Germline loops: CDR1 SGDLS, CDR2 YYNGEE. V was pared by 5 bases and J by 1 base, with 13 bases between. CDR3 in DNA: TGTGCCAGCAGTCAGTCTCCAAAGTCCTACAATGAGCAGTTCTTC. Residues: CASSQSPKSYNEQFF.

The chain recombines TRBV6-5 with TRBJ2-4, with TRBD2 identical over 9 bases. The CDR3 consists of 14 residues. The junction had 9 bases not matched to a gene; V was cut back by 7 bases and J by 8 bases. The germline V gene has CDR1 MNHEY and CDR2 SVGAGI. The CDR3, as DNA: TGTGCCAGCACCCGGGCGGGGGGGCGTGACATTCAGTACTTC. Amino acids: CASTRAGGRDIQYF.

The rearrangement uses TRBV7-9 and TRBJ2-1; TRBD2 aligns across 15 bases. The CDR3 spans 15 residues. Germline CDR1 is SEHNR and CDR2 is FQNEAQ (reference sequence). With 6 bases clipped from V and 10 bases from J, the junction kept 7 bases outside the gene matches. In DNA, the CDR3 is TGTGCCAGCAGAGCTGGACTAGCGGGGGGGAGGGAGCAGTTCTTC. It is translated as CASRAGLAGGREQFF.

Notes on this clone: One end of the junction varies from germline; a read error may be responsible. Other DNA sequences within the sample encode an identical CDR3. The V and J genes are TRBV29-1 and TRBJ1-1; D is possibly TRBD1 (6 bases). The CDR3 has 12 residues. In germline, CDR1 is SQVTM, CDR2 ANQGSEA. The CDR3 protein is CSAGTPNTEAFF. The DNA of the CDR3 is TGTAGCGCTGGGACACCGAACACTGAAGCTTTCTTT.

There are a few counts of this clone. The chain couples TRBV28 to TRBJ1-6; D not certain. This CDR3 has 11 amino acids. Deletions cut 4 bases from V and 13 bases from J, with 8 bases between. The germline CDR1 and CDR2 sequences are MDHEN and SYDVKM. CDR3 amino acids: CASSSLGPLHF. DNA for the CDR3: TGTGCCAGCAGTTCCCTAGGCCCCCTCCACTTT.